This record covers a single T cell receptor beta chain. Its specificity is not known. The data belong to a study of CD8+CD57+ T cells in acquired aplastic anemia. About the study: Sorting CD4+ and CD8+ cells gave DNA averaging roughly 3.5 ug.

The use of genomic DNA as template underpinned the TCR beta VDJ and CDR3 profiling. TCRdb processed the reads anew with MiXCR; each CDR3 protein has one entry. The sample consists of hundreds of thousands of distinct CDR3 sequences, 55% to 70% of them appearing once. Study results and limitations: Patients and controls were not found to differ significantly in CD8+ Simpson's diversity. Patients and controls shared twenty-nine CD8+ CDR3 sequences, which appeared highly expressed in patients and within their immunodominant clones.

The sequenced sample was sorted CD4+, CD8+, or CD8+CD57+ T cells (not recorded which) from PBMCs. The receptor comes from a human donor in good health, serving as a control.

CDR3 region: CASSATGLAGDEQYF. The CDR3 DNA is TGTGCCAGCAGCGCTACGGGACTAGCGGGAGACGAGCAGTACTTC. V usage is TRBV7-3 and J usage is TRBJ2-7; 14 nucleotides line up with TRBD2. Germline-derived CDR1 and CDR2 are SGHTA and FQGTGA. This CDR3 spans 15 amino acids. The V segment lost 5 bases and the J segment 5 bases; nucleotides outside the gene matches: 5.